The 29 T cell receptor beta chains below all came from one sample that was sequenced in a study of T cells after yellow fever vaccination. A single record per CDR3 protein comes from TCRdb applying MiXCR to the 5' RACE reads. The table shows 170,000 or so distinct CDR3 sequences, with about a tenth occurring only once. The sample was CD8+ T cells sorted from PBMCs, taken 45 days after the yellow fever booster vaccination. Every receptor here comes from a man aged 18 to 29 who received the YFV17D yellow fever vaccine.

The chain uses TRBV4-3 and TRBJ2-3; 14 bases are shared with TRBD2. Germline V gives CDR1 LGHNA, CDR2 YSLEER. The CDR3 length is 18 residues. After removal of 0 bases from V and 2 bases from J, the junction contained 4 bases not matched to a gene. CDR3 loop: CASSQDGTSGGFTDTQYF. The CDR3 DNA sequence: TGCGCCAGCAGCCAAGATGGGACTAGCGGGGGATTCACAGATACGCAGTATTTT.

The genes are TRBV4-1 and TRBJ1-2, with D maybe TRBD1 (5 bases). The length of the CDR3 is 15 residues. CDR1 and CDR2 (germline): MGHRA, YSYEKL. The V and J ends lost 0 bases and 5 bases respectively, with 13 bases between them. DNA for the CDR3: TGCGCCAGCAGCCAAGAGGGAGACAGTGTATATGGCTACACCTTC. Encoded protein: CASSQEGDSVYGYTF.

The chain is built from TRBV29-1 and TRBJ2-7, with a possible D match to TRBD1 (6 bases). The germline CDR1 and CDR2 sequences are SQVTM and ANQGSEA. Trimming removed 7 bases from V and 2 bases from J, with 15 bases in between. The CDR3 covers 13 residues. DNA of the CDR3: TGCAGCGCGATGACAGGCCAGACCTACGAGCAGTACTTC. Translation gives CSAMTGQTYEQYF.

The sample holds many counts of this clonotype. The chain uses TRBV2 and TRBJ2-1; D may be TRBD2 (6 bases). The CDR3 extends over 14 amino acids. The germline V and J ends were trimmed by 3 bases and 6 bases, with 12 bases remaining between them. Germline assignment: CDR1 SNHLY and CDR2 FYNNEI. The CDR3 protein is CASSDRGGVNEQFF. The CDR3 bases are TGTGCCAGCAGTGATAGGGGCGGGGTCAATGAGCAGTTCTTC.

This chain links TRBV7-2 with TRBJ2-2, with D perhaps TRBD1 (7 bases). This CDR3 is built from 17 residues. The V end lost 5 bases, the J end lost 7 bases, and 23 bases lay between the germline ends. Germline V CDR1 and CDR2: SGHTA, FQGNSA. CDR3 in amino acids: CASSPGPRGTAGGELFF. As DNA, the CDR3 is TGTGCCAGCAGCCCGGGGCCACGGGGGACAGCGGGCGGGGAGCTGTTTTTT.

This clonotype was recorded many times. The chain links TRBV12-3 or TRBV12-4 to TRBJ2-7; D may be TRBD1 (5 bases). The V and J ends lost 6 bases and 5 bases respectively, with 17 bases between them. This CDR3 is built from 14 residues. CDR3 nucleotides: TGTGCCAGCAGCTTATCTGGGGCTCCAAACGAGCAGTACTTC. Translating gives CASSLSGAPNEQYF.

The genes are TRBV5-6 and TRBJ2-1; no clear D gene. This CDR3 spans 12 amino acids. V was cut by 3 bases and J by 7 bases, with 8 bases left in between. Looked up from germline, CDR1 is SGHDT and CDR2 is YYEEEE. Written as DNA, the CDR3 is TGTGCCAGCAGCTGGGCAGTAAATGAGCAGTTCTTC. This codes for CASSWAVNEQFF.

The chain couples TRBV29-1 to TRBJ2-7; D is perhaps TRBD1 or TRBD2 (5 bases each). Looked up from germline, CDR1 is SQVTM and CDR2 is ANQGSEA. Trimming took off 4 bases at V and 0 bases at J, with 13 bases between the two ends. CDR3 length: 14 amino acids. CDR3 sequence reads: CSVAPAGSSYEQYF. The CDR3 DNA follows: TGCAGCGTTGCTCCCGCAGGGAGCTCCTACGAGCAGTACTTC.

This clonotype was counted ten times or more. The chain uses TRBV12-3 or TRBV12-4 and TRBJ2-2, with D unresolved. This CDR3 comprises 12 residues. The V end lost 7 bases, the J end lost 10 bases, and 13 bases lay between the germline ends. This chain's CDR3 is CASTQRPPELFF. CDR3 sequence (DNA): TGTGCCAGCACCCAACGCCCTCCGGAGCTGTTTTTT.

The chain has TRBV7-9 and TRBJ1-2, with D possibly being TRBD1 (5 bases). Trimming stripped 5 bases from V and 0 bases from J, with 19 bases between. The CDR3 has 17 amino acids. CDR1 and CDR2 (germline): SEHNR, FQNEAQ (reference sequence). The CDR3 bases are TGTGCCAGCAGCCGGCTATCCGAGGCAGGGTCTAACTATGGCTACACCTTC. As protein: CASSRLSEAGSNYGYTF.

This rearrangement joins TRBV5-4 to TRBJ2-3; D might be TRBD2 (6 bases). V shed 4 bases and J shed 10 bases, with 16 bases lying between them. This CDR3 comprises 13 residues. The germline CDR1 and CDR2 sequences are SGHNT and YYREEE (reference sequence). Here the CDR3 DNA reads TGTGCCAGCAGCGCGGGGACCCTCCCTGCGCAGTATTTT. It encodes CASSAGTLPAQYF.

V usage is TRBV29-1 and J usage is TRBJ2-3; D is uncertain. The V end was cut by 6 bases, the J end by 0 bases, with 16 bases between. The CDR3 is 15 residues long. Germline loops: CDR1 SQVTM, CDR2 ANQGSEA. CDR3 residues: CSVPDGPMSTDTQYF. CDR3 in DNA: TGCAGCGTCCCGGACGGTCCCATGAGCACAGATACGCAGTATTTT.

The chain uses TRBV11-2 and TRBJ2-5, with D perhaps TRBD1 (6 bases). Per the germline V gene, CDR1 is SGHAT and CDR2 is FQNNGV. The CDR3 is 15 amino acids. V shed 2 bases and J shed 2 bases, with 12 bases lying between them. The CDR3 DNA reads TGTGCCAGCAGCTTACCCTGGACAGTTCAAGAGACCCAGTACTTC. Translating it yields CASSLPWTVQETQYF.

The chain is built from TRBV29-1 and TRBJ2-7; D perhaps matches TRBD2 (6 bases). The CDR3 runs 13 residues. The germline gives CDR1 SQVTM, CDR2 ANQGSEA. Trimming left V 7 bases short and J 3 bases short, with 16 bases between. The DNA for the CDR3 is TGCAGCGCCTCAGCCGGGGGAAGCTACGAGCAGTACTTC. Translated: CSASAGGSYEQYF.

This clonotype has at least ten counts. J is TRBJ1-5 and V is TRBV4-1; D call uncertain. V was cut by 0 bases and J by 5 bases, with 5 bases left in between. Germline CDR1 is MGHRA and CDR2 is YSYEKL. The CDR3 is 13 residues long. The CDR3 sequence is CASSQEQYQPQHF. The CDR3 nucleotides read TGCGCCAGCAGCCAAGAACAGTATCAGCCCCAGCATTTT.

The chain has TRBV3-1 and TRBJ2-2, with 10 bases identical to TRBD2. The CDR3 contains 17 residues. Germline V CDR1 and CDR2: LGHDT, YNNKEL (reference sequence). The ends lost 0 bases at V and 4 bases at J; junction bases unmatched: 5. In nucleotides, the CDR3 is TGTGCCAGCAGCCAAGAAAGACTAGCGGGTTTCACCGGGGAGCTGTTTTTT. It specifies CASSQERLAGFTGELFF.

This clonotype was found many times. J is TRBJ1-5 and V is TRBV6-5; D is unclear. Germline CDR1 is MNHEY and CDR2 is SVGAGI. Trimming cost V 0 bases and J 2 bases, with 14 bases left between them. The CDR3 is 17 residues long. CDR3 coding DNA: TGTGCCAGCAGTTACTCCTGGCCGCCGTCGGGCAATCAGCCCCAGCATTTT. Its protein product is CASSYSWPPSGNQPQHF.

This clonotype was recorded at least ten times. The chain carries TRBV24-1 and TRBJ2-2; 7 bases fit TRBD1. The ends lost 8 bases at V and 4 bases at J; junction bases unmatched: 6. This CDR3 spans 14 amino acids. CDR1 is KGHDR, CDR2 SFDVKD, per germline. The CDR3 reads CATKGDRATGELFF. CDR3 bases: TGTGCCACCAAAGGTGACAGGGCCACCGGGGAGCTGTTTTTT.

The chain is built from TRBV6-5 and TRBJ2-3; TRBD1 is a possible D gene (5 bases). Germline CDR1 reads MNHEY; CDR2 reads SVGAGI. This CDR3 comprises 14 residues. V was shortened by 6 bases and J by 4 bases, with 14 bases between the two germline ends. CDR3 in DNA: TGTGCCAGCAGCCCCAGGGTAGGGGCAGATACGCAGTATTTT. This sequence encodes CASSPRVGADTQYF.

CDR3 amino acids: CASSQTEINYNEQFF. The CDR3 region has the DNA TGCGCCAGCAGCCAAACAGAAATTAATTACAATGAGCAGTTCTTC. The V and J genes are TRBV4-3 and TRBJ2-1, with no clear D. The CDR3 is 15 amino acids. V shed 2 bases and J shed 4 bases, with 12 bases lying between them. Germline CDR1 is LGHNA and CDR2 is YSLEER.

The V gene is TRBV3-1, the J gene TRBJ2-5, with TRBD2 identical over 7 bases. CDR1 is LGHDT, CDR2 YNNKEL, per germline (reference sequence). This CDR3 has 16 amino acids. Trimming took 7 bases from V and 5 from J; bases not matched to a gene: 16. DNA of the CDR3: TGTGCCAGCACCCAGCGGGGCGGACACCGGGGGGAGACCCAGTACTTC. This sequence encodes CASTQRGGHRGETQYF.

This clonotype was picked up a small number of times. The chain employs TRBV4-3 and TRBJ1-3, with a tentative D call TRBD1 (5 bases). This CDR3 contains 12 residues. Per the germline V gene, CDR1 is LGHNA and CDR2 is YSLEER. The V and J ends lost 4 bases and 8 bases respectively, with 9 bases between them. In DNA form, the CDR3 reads TGCGCCAGCAGCCCCGGGGGGTACACCATATATTTT. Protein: CASSPGGYTIYF.

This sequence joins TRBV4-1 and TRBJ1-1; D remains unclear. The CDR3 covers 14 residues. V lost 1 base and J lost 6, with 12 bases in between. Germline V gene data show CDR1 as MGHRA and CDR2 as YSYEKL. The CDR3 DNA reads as TGCGCCAGCAGCCAAGCCCCTCGCGGGGCTGAAGCTTTCTTT. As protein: CASSQAPRGAEAFF.

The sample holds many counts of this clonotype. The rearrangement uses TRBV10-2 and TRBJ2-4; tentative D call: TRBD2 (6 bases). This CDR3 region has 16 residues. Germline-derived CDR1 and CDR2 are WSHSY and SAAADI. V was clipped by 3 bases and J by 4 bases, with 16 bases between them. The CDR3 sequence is CASSDTREVGKNIQYF. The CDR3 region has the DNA TGCGCCAGCAGTGATACCAGGGAGGTCGGTAAAAACATTCAGTACTTC.

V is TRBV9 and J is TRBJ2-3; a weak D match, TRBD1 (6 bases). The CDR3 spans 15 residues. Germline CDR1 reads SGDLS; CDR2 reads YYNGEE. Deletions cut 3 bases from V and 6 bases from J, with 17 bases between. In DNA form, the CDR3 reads TGTGCCAGCAGCGGGACACAGGGCCTCGGGGATACGCAGTATTTT. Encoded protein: CASSGTQGLGDTQYF.

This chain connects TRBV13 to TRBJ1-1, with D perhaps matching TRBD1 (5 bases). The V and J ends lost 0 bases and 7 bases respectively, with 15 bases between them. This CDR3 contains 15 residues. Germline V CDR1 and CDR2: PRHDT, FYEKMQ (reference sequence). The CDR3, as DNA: TGTGCCAGCAGCTTAGGCTATAGGATGGGGGTTGAAGCTTTCTTT. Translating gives CASSLGYRMGVEAFF. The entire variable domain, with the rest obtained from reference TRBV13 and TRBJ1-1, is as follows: AAGVIQSPRHLIKEKRETATLKCYPIPRHDTVYWYQQGPGQDPQFLISFYEKMQSDKGSIPDRFSAQQFSDYHSELNMSSLELGDSALYFCASSLGYRMGVEAFFGQGTRLTVV.

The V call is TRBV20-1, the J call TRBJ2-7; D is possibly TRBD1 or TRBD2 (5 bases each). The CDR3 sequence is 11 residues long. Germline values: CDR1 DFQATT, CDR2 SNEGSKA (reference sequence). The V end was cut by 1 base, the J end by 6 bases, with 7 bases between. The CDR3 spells CSARGGREQYV. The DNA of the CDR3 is TGCAGTGCTAGAGGGGGACGCGAGCAGTACGTC.

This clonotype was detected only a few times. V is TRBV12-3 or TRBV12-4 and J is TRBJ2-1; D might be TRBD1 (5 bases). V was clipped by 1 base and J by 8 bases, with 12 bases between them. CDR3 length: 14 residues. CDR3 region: CASSLDPTGDEQFF. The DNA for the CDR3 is TGTGCCAGCAGTTTAGACCCCACAGGCGATGAGCAGTTCTTC.

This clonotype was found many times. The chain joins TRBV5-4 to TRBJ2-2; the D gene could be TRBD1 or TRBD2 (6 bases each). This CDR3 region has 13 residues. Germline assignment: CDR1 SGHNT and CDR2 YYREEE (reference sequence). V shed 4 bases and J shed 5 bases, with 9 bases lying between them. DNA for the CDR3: TGTGCCAGCAGCAGGGGGGAGACCGGGGAGCTGTTTTTT. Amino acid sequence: CASSRGETGELFF.